The rows below give T cell receptor beta chains drawn from one sample of a study of CD4 T cell repertoires in COVID-19. Repertoires were generated with immunoSEQ multiplex PCR, while TCRdb's copy carries only in-frame clones and drops some. The sample has more than 65,000 clones; under 90% are singletons. Sample: CD4+ T cells from peripheral blood, taken after recovery from COVID-19. These receptors were obtained from a human donor who had COVID-19. Each CDR3 is given with its conserved first and last residue. The D gene is left open where the match is weak. Clone size is not always given. Where it is, it says once, few, many or a class for expanded clones.

clone_size d_call j_call v_call cdr3_aa cdr3_nt
- TRBD2 TRBJ2-2 TRBV9 CASSPGTSTFPGELFF TGTGCCAGCAGCCCAGGGACTAGTACCTTCCCCGGGGAGCTGTTTTTT
- TRBD1 TRBJ2-5 TRBV11-2 CASSGLDRGTQYF TGTGCCAGCAGCGGGTTGGACAGGGGGACCCAGTACTTC
- - TRBJ1-4 TRBV19 CASSTRGSANEKLFF TGTGCCAGTAGTACAAGGGGATCAGCTAATGAAAAACTGTTTTTT
few - TRBJ1-1 TRBV7-9 CASSSAWEAFF TGTGCCAGCAGCTCTGCCTGGGAAGCTTTCTTT
- - TRBJ1-5 TRBV6-2/TRBV6-3 CASSYSWGDDQPQHF TGTGCCAGCAGTTACTCGTGGGGGGACGATCAGCCCCAGCATTTT
few - TRBJ1-5 TRBV5-1 CASSLTGTTDNQPQHF TGCGCCAGCAGCTTAACCGGGACTACGGACAATCAGCCCCAGCATTTT
- - TRBJ2-7 TRBV4-1 CASSQDTGGRQYF TGCGCCAGCAGCCAAGATACTGGGGGTAGGCAGTACTTC
few TRBD2 TRBJ2-3 TRBV2 CATGGLFTDTQYF TGTGCCACGGGAGGGCTTTTCACAGATACGCAGTATTTT
- - TRBJ2-1 TRBV6-5 CASRVTLPEQFF TGTGCCAGCAGGGTAACCCTCCCTGAGCAGTTCTTC
- - TRBJ2-3 TRBV11-2 CASSLEGREELDTQYF TGTGCCAGCAGCTTAGAGGGCCGGGAAGAGTTAGATACGCAGTATTTT
few - TRBJ1-5 TRBV9 CASSVAAGQPQHF TGTGCCAGCAGCGTAGCTGCCGGGCAGCCCCAGCATTTT
- - TRBJ1-2 TRBV3-1/TRBV3-2 CASSHRVASNYGYTF TGTGCCAGCAGCCATCGTGTGGCGAGTAACTATGGCTACACCTTC
once TRBD1 TRBJ2-2 TRBV5-1 CASSLTGGNTGELFF TGCGCCAGCAGCTTGACAGGGGGTAACACCGGGGAGCTGTTTTTT
few TRBD2 TRBJ2-5 TRBV11-2 CASSRRRTSGQETQYF TGTGCCAGCAGCCGAAGAAGGACTAGCGGACAAGAGACCCAGTACTTC
few - TRBJ2-5 TRBV6-5 CASRNLETQYF TGTGCCAGCAGAAATCTAGAGACCCAGTACTTC
- - TRBJ2-4 TRBV7-2 CASSLGSYIQYF TGTGCCAGCAGCTTGGGCTCATACATTCAGTACTTC
- - TRBJ1-6 TRBV27 CASSLSMPDSPLHF TGTGCCAGCAGTTTGTCGATGCCTGATTCACCCCTCCACTTT
- TRBD1 TRBJ1-4 TRBV5-1 CASSRDNTGAGEKLFF TGCGCCAGCAGCCGAGATAATACAGGGGCCGGCGAAAAACTGTTTTTT
- - TRBJ2-1 TRBV3-1/TRBV3-2 CASSQGPPGEQFF TGTGCCAGCAGCCAGGGACCCCCGGGTGAGCAGTTCTTC
- TRBD2 TRBJ2-1 TRBV9 CVSSLRTSGGRINEQFF TGTGTCAGCAGCCTCCGGACTAGCGGGGGCCGCATCAATGAGCAGTTCTTC
- - TRBJ2-1 TRBV9 CASSVGGDTRNEQFF TGTGCCAGCAGCGTAGGGGGTGATACTCGAAATGAGCAGTTCTTC